Sequencing of this TCR beta chain was carried out in a study of identical twins. Study results and limitations: Within cord blood, abundant beta clonotypes carried fewer insertions, but memory repertoires showed no such trend.

Healthy Caucasians alone served as donors. Per germline, CDR1 DFQATT and CDR2 SNEGSKA (reference sequence). This CDR3 spans 15 amino acids. With V trimmed by 5 bases and J by 6 bases, 13 bases remained unmatched. There are many counts of this clonotype. The antigen is unknown. A universal primer site was incorporated via template switching, and the cDNA contained unique molecular identifiers. TCRdb redid the calling of the 5' RACE reads with MiXCR, one entry per CDR3 protein. The sample includes 640,000 or so distinct CDR3 sequences, 6% to 6.5% seen only once; the top ten take under 2%. The TCR originated in a man younger than 35 in good health. Sequencing was done on a sample of naive T cells sorted from blood. The chain employs TRBV20-1 and TRBJ2-1; 7 nucleotides match TRBD2. The CDR3 loop reads CSAHPSGSSLNEQFF. CDR3 in DNA: TGCAGTGCTCACCCTAGCGGTTCCTCTCTCAATGAGCAGTTCTTC.